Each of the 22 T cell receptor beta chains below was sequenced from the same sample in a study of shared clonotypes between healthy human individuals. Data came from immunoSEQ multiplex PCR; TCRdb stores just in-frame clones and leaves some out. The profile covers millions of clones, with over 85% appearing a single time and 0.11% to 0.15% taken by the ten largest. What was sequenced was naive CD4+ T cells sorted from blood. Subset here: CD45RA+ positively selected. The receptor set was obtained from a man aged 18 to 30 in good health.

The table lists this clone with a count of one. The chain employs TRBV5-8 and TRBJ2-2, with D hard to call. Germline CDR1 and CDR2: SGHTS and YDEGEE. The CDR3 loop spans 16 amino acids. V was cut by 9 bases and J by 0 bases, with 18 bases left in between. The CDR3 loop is CATTFGWRTNTGELFF. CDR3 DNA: TGTGCCACGACCTTCGGCTGGAGAACGAACACCGGGGAGCTGTTTTTT.

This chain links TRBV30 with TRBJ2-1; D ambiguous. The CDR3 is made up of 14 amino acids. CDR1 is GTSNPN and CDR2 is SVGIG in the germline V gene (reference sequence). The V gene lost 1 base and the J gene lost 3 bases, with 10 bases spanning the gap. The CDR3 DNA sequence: TGTGCCTGGAGTGCCGGTTCCGGCTACAATGAGCAGTTCTTC. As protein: CAWSAGSGYNEQFF.

CDR3 protein: CASSPTTGKQNTEAFF. In nucleotides, the CDR3 is TGTGCCAGCTCACCAACCACAGGGAAGCAGAACACTGAAGCTTTCTTT. This sequence joins TRBV18 and TRBJ1-1; D is possibly TRBD1 (6 bases). The CDR3 loop spans 16 amino acids. Trimming took off 2 bases at V and 1 base at J, with 14 bases between the two ends. Germline-derived CDR1 and CDR2 are KGHSH and LQKENI.

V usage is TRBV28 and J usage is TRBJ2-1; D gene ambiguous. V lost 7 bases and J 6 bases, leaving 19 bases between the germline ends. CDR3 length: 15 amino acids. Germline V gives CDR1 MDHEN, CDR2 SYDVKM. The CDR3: CASNRGKIALNEQFF. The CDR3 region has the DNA TGTGCCAGCAACCGTGGCAAGATCGCTCTCAATGAGCAGTTCTTC. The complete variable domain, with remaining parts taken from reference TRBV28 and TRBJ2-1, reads DVKVTQSSRYLVKRTGEKVFLECVQDMDHENMFWYRQDPGLGLRLIYFSYDVKMKEKGDIPEGYSVSREKKERFSLILESASTNQTSMYLCASNRGKIALNEQFFGPGTRLTVL.

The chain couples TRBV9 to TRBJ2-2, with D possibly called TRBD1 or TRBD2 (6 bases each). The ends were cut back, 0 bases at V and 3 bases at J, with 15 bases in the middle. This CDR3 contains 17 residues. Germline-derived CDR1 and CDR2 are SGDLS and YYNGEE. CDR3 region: CASSVEGKEGDTGELFF. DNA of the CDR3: TGTGCCAGCAGCGTAGAAGGGAAGGAGGGGGACACCGGGGAGCTGTTTTTT.

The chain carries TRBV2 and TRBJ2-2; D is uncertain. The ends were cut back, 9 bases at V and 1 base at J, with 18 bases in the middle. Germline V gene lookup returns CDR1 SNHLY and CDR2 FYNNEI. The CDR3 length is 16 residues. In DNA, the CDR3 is TGTGCCAGTTCACGAGAGAGAACCGAGAACACCGGGGAGCTGTTTTTT. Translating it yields CASSRERTENTGELFF.

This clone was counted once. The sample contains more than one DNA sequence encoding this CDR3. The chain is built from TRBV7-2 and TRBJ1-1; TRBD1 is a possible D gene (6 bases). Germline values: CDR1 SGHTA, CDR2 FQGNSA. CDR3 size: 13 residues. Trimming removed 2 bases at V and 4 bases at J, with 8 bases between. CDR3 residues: CASSLWGATEAFF. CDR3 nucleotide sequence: TGTGCCAGCAGCTTATGGGGGGCCACTGAAGCTTTCTTT.

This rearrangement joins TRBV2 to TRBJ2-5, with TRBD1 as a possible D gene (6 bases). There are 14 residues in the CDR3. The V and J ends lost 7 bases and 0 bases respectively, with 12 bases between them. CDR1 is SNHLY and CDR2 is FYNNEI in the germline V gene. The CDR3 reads CASNNDRYQETQYF. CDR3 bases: TGTGCCAGCAATAACGACAGGTACCAAGAGACCCAGTACTTC.

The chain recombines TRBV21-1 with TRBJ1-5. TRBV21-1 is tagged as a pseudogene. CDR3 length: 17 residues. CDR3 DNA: TGTGCCAGCAGCAAAGTTGTGACCACCACTGGCAATCAGCCCCAGCATTTT. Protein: CASSKVVTTTGNQPQHF.

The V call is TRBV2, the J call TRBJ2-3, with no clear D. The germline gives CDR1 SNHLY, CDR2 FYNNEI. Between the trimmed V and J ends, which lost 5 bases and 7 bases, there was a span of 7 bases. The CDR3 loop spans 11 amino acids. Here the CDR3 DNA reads TGTGCCAGCAGTACTACGAATACGCAGTATTTT. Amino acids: CASSTTNTQYF.

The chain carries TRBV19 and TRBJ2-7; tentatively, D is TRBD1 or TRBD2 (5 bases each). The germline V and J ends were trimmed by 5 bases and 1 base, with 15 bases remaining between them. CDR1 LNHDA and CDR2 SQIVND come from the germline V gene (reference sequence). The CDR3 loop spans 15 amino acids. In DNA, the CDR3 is TGTGCCAGTAGTCGCACCGGGACGTCTTCCTACGAGCAGTACTTC. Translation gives CASSRTGTSSYEQYF.

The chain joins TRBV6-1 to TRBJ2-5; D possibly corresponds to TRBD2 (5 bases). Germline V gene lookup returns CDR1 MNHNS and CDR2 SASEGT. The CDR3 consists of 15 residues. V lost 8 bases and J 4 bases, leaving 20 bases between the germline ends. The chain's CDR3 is CASGQSGQTGETQYF. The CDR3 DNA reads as TGTGCCAGCGGCCAAAGCGGTCAAACGGGAGAGACCCAGTACTTC.

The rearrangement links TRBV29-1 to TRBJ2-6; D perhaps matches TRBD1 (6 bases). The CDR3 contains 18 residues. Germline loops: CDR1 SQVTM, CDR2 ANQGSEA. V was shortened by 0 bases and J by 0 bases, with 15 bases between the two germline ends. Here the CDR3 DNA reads TGCAGCGTTGAAGATCTGGACAGTGCAGCCTCTGGGGCCAACGTCCTGACTTTC. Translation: CSVEDLDSAASGANVLTF.

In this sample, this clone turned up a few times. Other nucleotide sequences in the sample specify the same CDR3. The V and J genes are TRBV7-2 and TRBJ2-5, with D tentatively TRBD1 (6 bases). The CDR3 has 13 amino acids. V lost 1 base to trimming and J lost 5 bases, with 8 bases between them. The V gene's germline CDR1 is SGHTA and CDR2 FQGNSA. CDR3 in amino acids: CASSLERGETQYF. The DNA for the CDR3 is TGTGCCAGCAGCTTAGAGAGGGGGGAGACCCAGTACTTC. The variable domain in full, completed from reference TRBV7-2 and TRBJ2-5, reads GAGVSQSPSNKVTEKGKDVELRCDPISGHTALYWYRQSLGQGLEFLIYFQGNSAPDKSGLPSDRFSAERTGGSVSTLTIQRTQQEDSAVYLCASSLERGETQYFGPGTRLLVL.

The CDR3 DNA follows: TGTGCCAGCAAATCCGGCCCGGGGTTTAGCAATCAGCCCCAGCATTTT. It yields the protein CASKSGPGFSNQPQHF. V is TRBV2 and J is TRBJ1-5, with D unclear. V lost 7 bases and J lost 0, with 16 bases in between. Germline CDR1 reads SNHLY; CDR2 reads FYNNEI. The CDR3 has 16 amino acids. Full variable domain (remainder filled in from reference TRBV2 and TRBJ1-5): EPEVTQTPSHQVTQMGQEVILRCVPISNHLYFYWYRQILGQKVEFLVSFYNNEISEKSEIFDDQFSVERPDGSNFTLKIRSTKLEDSAMYFCASKSGPGFSNQPQHFGDGTRLSIL.

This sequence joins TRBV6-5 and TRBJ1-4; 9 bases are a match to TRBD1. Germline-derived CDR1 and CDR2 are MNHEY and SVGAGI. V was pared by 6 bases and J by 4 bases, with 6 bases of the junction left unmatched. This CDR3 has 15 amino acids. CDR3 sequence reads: CASRGTGTFNEKLFF. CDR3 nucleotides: TGTGCCAGCAGAGGGACAGGGACCTTTAATGAAAAACTGTTTTTT.

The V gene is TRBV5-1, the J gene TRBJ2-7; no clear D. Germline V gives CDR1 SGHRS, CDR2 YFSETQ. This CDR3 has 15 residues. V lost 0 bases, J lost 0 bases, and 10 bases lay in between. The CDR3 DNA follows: TGCGCCAGCAGCTTGGCCGGCAGAGCCTCCTACGAGCAGTACTTC. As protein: CASSLAGRASYEQYF.

CDR3 residues: CASSPGPTAGYTF. CDR3 nucleotides: TGCGCCAGCAGCCCGGGCCCAACGGCTGGCTACACCTTC. The chain is built from TRBV5-1 and TRBJ1-2; unclear D gene. The CDR3 totals 13 residues. Germline loops: CDR1 SGHRS, CDR2 YFSETQ. Trimming took 4 bases from V and 7 from J, leaving 14 bases between them.

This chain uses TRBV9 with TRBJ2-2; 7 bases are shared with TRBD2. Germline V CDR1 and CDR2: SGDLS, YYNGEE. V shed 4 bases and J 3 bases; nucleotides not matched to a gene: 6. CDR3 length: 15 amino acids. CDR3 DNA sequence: TGTGCCAGCAGCCTTCTAGCGGCTTACACCGGGGAGCTGTTTTTT. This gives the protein CASSLLAAYTGELFF.

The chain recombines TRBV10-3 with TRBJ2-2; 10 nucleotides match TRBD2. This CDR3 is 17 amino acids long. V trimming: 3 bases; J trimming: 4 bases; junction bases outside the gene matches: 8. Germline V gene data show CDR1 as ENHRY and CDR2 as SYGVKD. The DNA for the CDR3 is TGTGCCATCAGTGACGGGCTAGCGGGGGCCATCACCGGGGAGCTGTTTTTT. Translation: CAISDGLAGAITGELFF.

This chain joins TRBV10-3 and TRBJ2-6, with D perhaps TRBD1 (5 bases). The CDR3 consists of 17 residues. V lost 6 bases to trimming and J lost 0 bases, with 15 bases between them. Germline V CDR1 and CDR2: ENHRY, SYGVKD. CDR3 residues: CAISDIETGSGANVLTF. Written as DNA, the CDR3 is TGTGCCATCAGCGACATTGAAACAGGCTCTGGGGCCAACGTCCTGACTTTC.

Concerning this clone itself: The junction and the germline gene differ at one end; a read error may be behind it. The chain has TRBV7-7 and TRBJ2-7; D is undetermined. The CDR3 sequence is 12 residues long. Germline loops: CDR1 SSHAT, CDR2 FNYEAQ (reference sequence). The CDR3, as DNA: TGTGCTAGCAGCTCCCCCAGGTGCGAGCAGTACTTC. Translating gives CASSSPRCEQYF.